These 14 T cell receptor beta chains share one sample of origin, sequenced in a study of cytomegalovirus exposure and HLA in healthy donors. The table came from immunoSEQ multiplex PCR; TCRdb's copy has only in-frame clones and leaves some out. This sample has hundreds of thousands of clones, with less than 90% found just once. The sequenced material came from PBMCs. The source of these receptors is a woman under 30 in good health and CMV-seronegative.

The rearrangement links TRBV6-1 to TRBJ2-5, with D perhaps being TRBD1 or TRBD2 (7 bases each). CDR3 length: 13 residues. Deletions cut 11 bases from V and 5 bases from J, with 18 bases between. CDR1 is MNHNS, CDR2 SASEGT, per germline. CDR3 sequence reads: CAGEGQPRETQYF. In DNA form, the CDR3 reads TGTGCCGGGGAGGGACAGCCCAGGGAGACCCAGTACTTC.

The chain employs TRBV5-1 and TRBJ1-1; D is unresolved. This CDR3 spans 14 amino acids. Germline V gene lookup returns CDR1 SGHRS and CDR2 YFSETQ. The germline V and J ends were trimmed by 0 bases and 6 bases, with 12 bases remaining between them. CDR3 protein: CASSLDSSWAEAFF. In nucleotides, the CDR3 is TGCGCCAGCAGCTTGGATTCCAGTTGGGCTGAAGCTTTCTTT.

The CDR3 nucleotides are TGTGCCAGCAGCTCAGACAGGCAAAACATTCAGTACTTC. As protein: CASSSDRQNIQYF. The V and J genes are TRBV7-3 and TRBJ2-4, with D possibly matching TRBD1 (6 bases). V lost 4 bases to trimming and J lost 5 bases, with 9 bases between them. The CDR3 is 13 residues long. The germline gives CDR1 SGHTA, CDR2 FQGTGA.

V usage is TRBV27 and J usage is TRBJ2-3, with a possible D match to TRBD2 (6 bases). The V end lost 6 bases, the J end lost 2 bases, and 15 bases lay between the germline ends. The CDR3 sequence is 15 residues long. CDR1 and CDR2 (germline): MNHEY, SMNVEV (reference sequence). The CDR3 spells CASRRYGGATDTQYF. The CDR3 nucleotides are TGTGCCAGCAGACGATATGGCGGGGCCACAGATACGCAGTATTTT.

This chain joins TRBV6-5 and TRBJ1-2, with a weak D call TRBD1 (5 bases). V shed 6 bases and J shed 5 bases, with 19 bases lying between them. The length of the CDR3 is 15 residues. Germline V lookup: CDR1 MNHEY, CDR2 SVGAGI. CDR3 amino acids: CASRVTPGPQYGYTF. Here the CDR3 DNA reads TGTGCCAGCAGGGTAACACCAGGGCCGCAGTATGGCTACACCTTC.

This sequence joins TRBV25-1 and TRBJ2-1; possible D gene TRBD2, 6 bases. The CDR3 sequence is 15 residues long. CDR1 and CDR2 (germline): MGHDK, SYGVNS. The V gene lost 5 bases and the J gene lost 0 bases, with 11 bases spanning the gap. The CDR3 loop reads CASSKRESSYNEQFF. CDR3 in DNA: TGTGCCAGCAGTAAACGGGAGAGCTCCTACAATGAGCAGTTCTTC.

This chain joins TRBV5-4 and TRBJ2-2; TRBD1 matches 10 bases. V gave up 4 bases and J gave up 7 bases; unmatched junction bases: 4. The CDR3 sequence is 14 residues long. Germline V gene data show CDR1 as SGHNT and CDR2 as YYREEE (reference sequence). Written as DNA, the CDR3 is TGTGCCAGCAGCCGGGACAGGGGTGACGGGGAGCTGTTTTTT. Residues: CASSRDRGDGELFF.

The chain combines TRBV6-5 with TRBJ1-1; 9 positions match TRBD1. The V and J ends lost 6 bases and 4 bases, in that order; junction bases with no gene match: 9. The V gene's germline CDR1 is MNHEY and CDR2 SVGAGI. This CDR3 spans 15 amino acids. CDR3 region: CASRRNRGQGTEAFF. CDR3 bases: TGTGCCAGCAGAAGAAACAGGGGGCAGGGCACTGAAGCTTTCTTT.

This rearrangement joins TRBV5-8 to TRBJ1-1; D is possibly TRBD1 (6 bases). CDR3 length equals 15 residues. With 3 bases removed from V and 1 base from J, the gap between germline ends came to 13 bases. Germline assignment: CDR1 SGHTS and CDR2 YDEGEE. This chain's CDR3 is CASSSGYRANTEAFF. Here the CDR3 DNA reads TGTGCCAGCAGCTCAGGGTACAGGGCGAACACTGAAGCTTTCTTT.

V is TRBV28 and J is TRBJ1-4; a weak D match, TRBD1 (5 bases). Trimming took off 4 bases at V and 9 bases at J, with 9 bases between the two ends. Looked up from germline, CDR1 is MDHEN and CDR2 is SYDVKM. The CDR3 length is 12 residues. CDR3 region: CASSSPGKKLFF. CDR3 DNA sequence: TGTGCCAGCAGTTCCCCAGGGAAAAAACTGTTTTTT.

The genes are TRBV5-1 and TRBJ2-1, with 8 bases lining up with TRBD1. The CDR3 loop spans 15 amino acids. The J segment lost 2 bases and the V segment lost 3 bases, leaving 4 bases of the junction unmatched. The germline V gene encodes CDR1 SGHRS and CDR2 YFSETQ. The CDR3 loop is CASSYTTGAYNEQFF. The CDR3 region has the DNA TGCGCCAGCAGCTATACGACAGGGGCCTACAATGAGCAGTTCTTC.

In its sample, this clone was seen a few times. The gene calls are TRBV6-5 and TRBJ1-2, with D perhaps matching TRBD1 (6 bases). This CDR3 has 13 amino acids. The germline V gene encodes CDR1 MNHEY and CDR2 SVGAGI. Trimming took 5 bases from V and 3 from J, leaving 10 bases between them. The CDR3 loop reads CASSREGDYGYTF. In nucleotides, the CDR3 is TGTGCCAGCAGTCGGGAGGGGGACTATGGCTACACCTTC.

The CDR3: CASSESLAGGRETQYF. In DNA form, the CDR3 reads TGTGCCAGCAGTGAATCGCTAGCGGGAGGTAGAGAGACCCAGTACTTC. The chain links TRBV2 to TRBJ2-5, with 11 bases identical to TRBD2. The germline V gene encodes CDR1 SNHLY and CDR2 FYNNEI. Germline trimming cut 2 bases from V and 4 bases from J; bases unmatched to any gene: 6. This CDR3 contains 16 residues.

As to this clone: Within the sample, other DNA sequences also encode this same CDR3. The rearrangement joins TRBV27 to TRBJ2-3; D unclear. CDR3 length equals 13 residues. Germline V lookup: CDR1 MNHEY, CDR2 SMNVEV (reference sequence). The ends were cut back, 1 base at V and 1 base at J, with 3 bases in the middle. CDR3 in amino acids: CASSLLGTDTQYF. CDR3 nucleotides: TGTGCCAGCAGTTTATTGGGCACAGATACGCAGTATTTT.